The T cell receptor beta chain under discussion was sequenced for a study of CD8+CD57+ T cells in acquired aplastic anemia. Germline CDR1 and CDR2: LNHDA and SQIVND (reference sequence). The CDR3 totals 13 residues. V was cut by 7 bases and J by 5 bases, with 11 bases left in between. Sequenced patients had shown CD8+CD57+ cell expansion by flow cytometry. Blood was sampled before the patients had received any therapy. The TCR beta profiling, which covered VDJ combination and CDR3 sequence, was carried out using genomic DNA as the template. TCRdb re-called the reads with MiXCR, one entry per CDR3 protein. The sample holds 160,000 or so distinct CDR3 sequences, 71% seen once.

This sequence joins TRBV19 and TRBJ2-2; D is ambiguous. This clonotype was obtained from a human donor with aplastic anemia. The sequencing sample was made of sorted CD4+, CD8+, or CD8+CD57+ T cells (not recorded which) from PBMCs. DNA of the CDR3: TGTGCCAGTACCCTGTTCGGAACCGGGGAGCTGTTTTTT. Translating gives CASTLFGTGELFF.